These 28 T cell receptor beta chains originate from one sample sequenced in a study of early T cells in non-severe SARS-CoV-2 infection. TCRdb re-derived calls from the 5' RACE reads in MiXCR, one entry per CDR3 protein. The data show tens of thousands of distinct CDR3 sequences, around 10% seen once. The sample consisted of whole blood. The receptors derive from an adult who was a healthcare worker with PCR-confirmed SARS-CoV-2 infection or an uninfected control (not recorded which).

This clonotype was seen only a few times. The V and J genes are TRBV27 and TRBJ2-7; 7 bases line up with TRBD1. Trimming at V came to 5 bases and at J to 0 bases, leaving 4 bases not matched to a gene. The length of the CDR3 is 14 residues. Germline V gene sequence: CDR1 MNHEY, CDR2 SMNVEV (reference sequence). Here the CDR3 DNA reads TGTGCCAGCAGTCCCCGGGACAGCTCCTACGAGCAGTACTTC. This codes for CASSPRDSSYEQYF.

This clonotype was counted between two and nine times. The chain uses TRBV4-1 and TRBJ1-6, with TRBD1 identical over 8 bases. Unmatched junction bases numbered 15, after V lost 4 bases and J lost 4 bases. The CDR3 length is 19 residues. Germline-derived CDR1 and CDR2 are MGHRA and YSYEKL. CDR3 amino acids: CASSLWGQAIDPYNSPLHF. CDR3 in DNA: TGCGCCAGCAGCCTCTGGGGACAGGCAATAGATCCTTATAATTCACCCCTCCACTTT.

This clonotype was detected a few times. The V and J genes are TRBV24-1 and TRBJ2-3; a possible D gene is TRBD1 (6 bases). The CDR3 has 14 amino acids. The V end was cut by 5 bases, the J end by 2 bases, with 10 bases between. The germline gives CDR1 KGHDR, CDR2 SFDVKD. CDR3 bases: TGTGCCACCAGTGCGTACAGGGACACAGATACGCAGTATTTT. Translating gives CATSAYRDTDTQYF.

This clonotype was seen a handful of times. The chain uses TRBV5-1 and TRBJ2-1; D possibly corresponds to TRBD2 (5 bases). The CDR3 extends over 14 amino acids. The germline V gene has CDR1 SGHRS and CDR2 YFSETQ. With 5 bases removed from V and 3 bases from J, the gap between germline ends came to 12 bases. CDR3 sequence reads: CASRRAENYNEQFF. CDR3 bases: TGCGCCAGCAGGAGAGCGGAGAACTACAATGAGCAGTTCTTC.

This clonotype was counted at least ten times. The chain joins TRBV3-1 to TRBJ2-3, with 7 bases lining up with TRBD1. In germline, CDR1 is LGHDT, CDR2 YNNKEL (reference sequence). The CDR3 spans 15 residues. V dropped 4 bases and J dropped 0; count of bases not matched to a gene: 4. CDR3 in amino acids: CASSREGQSTDTQYF. The CDR3 nucleotides are TGTGCCAGCAGCCGCGAGGGACAGAGCACAGATACGCAGTATTTT.

On this clonotype itself: A clone one base away is much larger, so this may be a read error. V is TRBV7-9 and J is TRBJ1-1; D is possibly TRBD1 (5 bases). Trimming cost V 1 base and J 7 bases, with 7 bases left between them. CDR3 size: 12 residues. Looked up from germline, CDR1 is SEHNR and CDR2 is FQNEAQ (reference sequence). The CDR3 loop reads CASSLGDGEAFF. The CDR3 DNA reads as TGTGCCAGCAGCTTAGGGGACGGTGAAGCTTTCTTT.

The rearrangement links TRBV7-2 to TRBJ2-3; D call uncertain. Trimming cost V 8 bases and J 8 bases, with 11 bases left between them. The CDR3 contains 11 residues. The V gene's germline CDR1 is SGHTA and CDR2 FQGNSA. CDR3 loop: CASATEFTQYF. CDR3 nucleotides: TGTGCCAGCGCAACAGAATTTACGCAGTATTTT.

This chain joins TRBV7-9 and TRBJ2-5; D perhaps matches TRBD2 (5 bases). The CDR3 has 14 amino acids. Germline CDR1 reads SEHNR; CDR2 reads FQNEAQ (reference sequence). With 5 bases removed from V and 0 bases from J, the gap between germline ends came to 10 bases. This CDR3 reads CASSLRRDQETQYF. The CDR3 bases are TGTGCCAGCAGCCTAAGGCGGGACCAAGAGACCCAGTACTTC.

The chain recombines TRBV24-1 with TRBJ2-7; D unclear. Germline CDR1 reads KGHDR; CDR2 reads SFDVKD. CDR3 length: 13 residues. Trimming stripped 2 bases from V and 5 bases from J, with 9 bases between. CDR3 bases: TGTGCCACCAGTGATTCCTGGTTGAACGAGCAGTACTTC. Translating it yields CATSDSWLNEQYF.

This clonotype was detected only a few times. The chain employs TRBV6-5 and TRBJ2-5; 9 bases are a match to TRBD1. The length of the CDR3 is 15 residues. J was trimmed by 0 bases and V by 6 bases; bases with no gene match: 5. The germline gives CDR1 MNHEY, CDR2 SVGAGI. For the CDR3, the DNA is TGTGCCAGCAGGCTCGGGACAGGGTACCAAGAGACCCAGTACTTC. It yields the protein CASRLGTGYQETQYF.

J is TRBJ1-4 and V is TRBV25-1, with 7 bases fitting TRBD1. Per the germline V gene, CDR1 is MGHDK and CDR2 is SYGVNS. The CDR3 is made up of 13 amino acids. Germline trimming cut 8 bases from V and 8 bases from J; bases unmatched to any gene: 8. The CDR3 loop reads CASATGSGEKLFF. DNA for the CDR3: TGTGCCAGCGCGACAGGGTCGGGAGAAAAACTGTTTTTT.

The rearrangement links TRBV9 to TRBJ2-3; 10 bases line up with TRBD1. Germline CDR1 reads SGDLS; CDR2 reads YYNGEE. The CDR3 runs 17 residues. Trimming removed 0 bases from V and 4 bases from J; junction bases left unmatched: 8. The CDR3 nucleotides are TGTGCCAGCAGCGTAGGCCGGGACAGGGGTTATCCAGATACGCAGTATTTT. Translating it yields CASSVGRDRGYPDTQYF.

This clonotype appeared a few times. The genes are TRBV27 and TRBJ2-4; D uncertain. The CDR3 has 15 amino acids. Trimming pared 4 bases from V and 6 bases from J, leaving 16 bases between. Germline loops: CDR1 MNHEY, CDR2 SMNVEV (reference sequence). The CDR3 coding sequence is TGTGCCAGCAGTTCCTTAAAGGGTCAGAGAAACATTCAGTACTTC. It is translated as CASSSLKGQRNIQYF.

This clonotype appeared a few times. The chain employs TRBV6-2 or TRBV6-3 and TRBJ2-3; D may be TRBD2 (5 bases). CDR1 MNHEY and CDR2 SVGEGT come from the germline V gene. The CDR3 runs 11 residues. Between the trimmed V and J ends, which lost 11 bases and 2 bases, there was a span of 8 bases. This chain's CDR3 is CAARDTDTQYF. CDR3 nucleotides: TGTGCCGCTCGGGACACAGATACGCAGTATTTT.

The CDR3 region is CASSLGWQSSYEQYF. The CDR3 DNA follows: TGTGCCAGCAGCTTAGGGTGGCAGTCCTCCTACGAGCAGTACTTC. The chain combines TRBV7-2 with TRBJ2-7; no definite D call. V was pared by 1 base and J by 0 bases, with 10 bases between. Germline V lookup: CDR1 SGHTA, CDR2 FQGNSA. This CDR3 is built from 15 residues.

This clonotype came up a few times. The rearrangement joins TRBV12-3 or TRBV12-4 to TRBJ2-1; 7 nucleotides align to TRBD2. CDR3 size: 15 residues. The trim removed 6 bases at V and 7 bases at J, leaving 12 bases unmatched. In DNA form, the CDR3 reads TGTGCCAGCAGGGTGGGGAGGGCCTTGCGGAATGAGCAGTTCTTC. Protein sequence: CASRVGRALRNEQFF.

The V and J genes are TRBV5-1 and TRBJ2-5, with 11 bases that match TRBD1. V shed 4 bases and J 4 bases; nucleotides not matched to a gene: 9. The CDR3 runs to 16 residues. CDR1 is SGHRS, CDR2 YFSETQ, per germline. Here the CDR3 reads CASSRGQGAQVETQYF. As DNA, the CDR3 is TGCGCCAGCAGCCGTGGACAGGGGGCGCAGGTAGAGACCCAGTACTTC. The full variable domain, its missing parts supplied by reference TRBV5-1 and TRBJ2-5, is KAGVTQTPRYLIKTRGQQVTLSCSPISGHRSVSWYQQTPGQGLQFLFEYFSETQRNKGNFPGRFSGRQFSNSRSEMNVSTLELGDSALYLCASSRGQGAQVETQYFGPGTRLLVL.

Many counts were recorded for this clonotype. The V call is TRBV10-3, the J call TRBJ1-3; 9 nucleotides line up with TRBD1. The CDR3 loop spans 14 amino acids. The junction had 5 bases not matched to a gene; V was cut back by 5 bases and J by 6 bases. Germline V gives CDR1 ENHRY, CDR2 SYGVKD. As DNA, the CDR3 is TGTGCCATCAGTACCACAGGGGGCAAAAACACCATATATTTT. Its protein is CAISTTGGKNTIYF.

The rearrangement uses TRBV20-1 and TRBJ2-7, with TRBD2 matching 11 bases. This CDR3 is built from 15 residues. Germline CDR1 and CDR2: DFQATT and SNEGSKA (reference sequence). Germline trimming cut 0 bases from V and 3 bases from J; bases unmatched to any gene: 4. The chain's CDR3 is CSARDPTSGNYEQYF. CDR3 bases: TGCAGTGCTAGAGATCCGACTAGCGGGAACTACGAGCAGTACTTC.

The rearrangement links TRBV5-5 to TRBJ2-7; possibly TRBD2 for D (6 bases). Germline CDR1 SGHKS, CDR2 YYEKEE (reference sequence). The CDR3 consists of 15 residues. Trimming took 4 bases from V and 7 from J, leaving 21 bases between them. CDR3 sequence: CASSPPLGGLGEQYF. The CDR3 DNA reads TGTGCCAGCAGCCCACCCTTGGGAGGTCTAGGGGAGCAGTACTTC.

The chain carries TRBV14 and TRBJ2-1; maybe TRBD2 (5 bases). Trimming left V 4 bases short and J 3 bases short, with 13 bases between. The CDR3 has 15 residues. CDR1 is SGHDN and CDR2 is FVKESK in the germline V gene. DNA of the CDR3: TGTGCCAGCAGCCGGACTGGGTGGGACTACAATGAGCAGTTCTTC. Protein: CASSRTGWDYNEQFF.

The J gene is TRBJ2-7, the V gene TRBV29-1; D not certain. CDR3 size: 10 residues. CDR1 is SQVTM and CDR2 is ANQGSEA in the germline V gene. The V and J ends lost 6 bases and 6 bases respectively, with 9 bases between them. CDR3: CSVRQSEQYF. CDR3 nucleotides: TGCAGCGTGCGGCAATCCGAGCAGTACTTC.

This clonotype was detected many times. The chain joins TRBV20-1 to TRBJ2-2, with D maybe TRBD2 (6 bases). The germline gives CDR1 DFQATT, CDR2 SNEGSKA (reference sequence). The CDR3 spans 17 residues. V dropped 3 bases and J dropped 6 bases, with 23 bases sitting between them. CDR3 residues: CSASNQRAIAGSGELFF. The CDR3 DNA sequence: TGCAGTGCTAGTAATCAGCGGGCCATTGCCGGGTCCGGGGAGCTGTTTTTT.

This chain connects TRBV18 to TRBJ1-4; 7 bases agree with TRBD1. V lost 2 bases and J lost 8; bases outside the gene matches: 11. The CDR3 is made up of 16 amino acids. Germline lookup yields CDR1 KGHSH and CDR2 LQKENI. CDR3: CASSPFASQGGEKLFF. CDR3 coding DNA: TGTGCCAGCTCACCATTCGCCAGCCAGGGGGGCGAAAAACTGTTTTTT.

This clonotype was seen once. The gene calls are TRBV3-1 and TRBJ2-7, with D possibly TRBD1 on 6 matching bases. V shed 4 bases and J shed 7 bases, with 14 bases lying between them. There are 13 residues in the CDR3. CDR1 is LGHDT, CDR2 YNNKEL, per germline (reference sequence). The CDR3 DNA sequence: TGTGCCAGCAGCCCAACAGGGAGTCGGGAGCAGTACTTC. It translates to CASSPTGSREQYF.

This clonotype was counted a few times. The chain is built from TRBV3-1 and TRBJ1-2, with D possibly TRBD1 on 5 matching bases. CDR3 length: 16 amino acids. V shed 0 bases and J shed 2 bases, with 13 bases lying between them. The V gene's germline CDR1 is LGHDT and CDR2 YNNKEL (reference sequence). The CDR3 sequence is CASSQEWGGRNYGYTF. The CDR3 DNA sequence: TGTGCCAGCAGCCAAGAATGGGGGGGAAGGAACTATGGCTACACCTTC.

The V call is TRBV11-3, the J call TRBJ2-3; D uncertain. The CDR3 is 15 residues long. V was clipped by 5 bases and J by 0 bases, with 12 bases between them. CDR1 and CDR2 from the germline V gene are SGHNT and YENEEA. CDR3 amino acids: CASSLTLSSTDTQYF. Here the CDR3 DNA reads TGTGCCAGCAGCCTTACCCTGAGTAGCACAGATACGCAGTATTTT. Full variable domain (rest looked up from reference TRBV11-3 and TRBJ2-3): EAGVVQSPRYKIIEKKQPVAFWCNPISGHNTLYWYLQNLGQGPELLIRYENEEAVDDSQLPKDRFSAERLKGVDSTLKIQPAELGDSAVYLCASSLTLSSTDTQYFGPGTRLTVL.

Ten or more counts support this clonotype. The genes are TRBV10-1 and TRBJ1-2, with 7 bases that match TRBD1. The length of the CDR3 is 14 residues. Per germline, CDR1 WNHNN and CDR2 SYGVQD (reference sequence). After removal of 5 bases from V and 7 bases from J, the junction contained 10 bases not matched to a gene. The CDR3 reads CASSPGTARGGYTF. The CDR3 DNA reads as TGCGCCAGCAGTCCCGGGACAGCGAGAGGTGGCTACACCTTC.